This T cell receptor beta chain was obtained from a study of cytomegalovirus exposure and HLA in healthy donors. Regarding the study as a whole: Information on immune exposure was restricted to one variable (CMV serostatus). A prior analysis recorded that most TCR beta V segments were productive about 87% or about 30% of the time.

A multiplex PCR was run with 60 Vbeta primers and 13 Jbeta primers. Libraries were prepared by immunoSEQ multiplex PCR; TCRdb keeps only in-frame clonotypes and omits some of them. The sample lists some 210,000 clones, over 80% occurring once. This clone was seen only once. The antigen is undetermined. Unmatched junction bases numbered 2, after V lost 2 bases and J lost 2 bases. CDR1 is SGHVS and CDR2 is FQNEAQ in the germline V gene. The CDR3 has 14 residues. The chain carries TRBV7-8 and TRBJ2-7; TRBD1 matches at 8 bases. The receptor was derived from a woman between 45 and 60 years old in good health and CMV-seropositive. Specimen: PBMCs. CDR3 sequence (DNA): TGTGCCAGCAGCTTATTACAGGGGGCCTACGAGCAGTACTTC. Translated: CASSLLQGAYEQYF.